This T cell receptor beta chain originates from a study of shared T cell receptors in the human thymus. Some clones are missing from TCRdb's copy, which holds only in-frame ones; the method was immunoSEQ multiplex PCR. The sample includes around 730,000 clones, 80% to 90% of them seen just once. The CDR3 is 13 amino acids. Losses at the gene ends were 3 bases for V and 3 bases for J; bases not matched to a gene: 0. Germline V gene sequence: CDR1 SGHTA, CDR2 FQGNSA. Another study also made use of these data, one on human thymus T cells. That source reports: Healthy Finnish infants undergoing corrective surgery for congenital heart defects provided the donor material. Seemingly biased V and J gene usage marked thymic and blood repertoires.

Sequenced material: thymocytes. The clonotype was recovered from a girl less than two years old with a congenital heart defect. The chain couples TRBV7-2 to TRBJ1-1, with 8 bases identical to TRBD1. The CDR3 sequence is CASSLTGDTEAFF. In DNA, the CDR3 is TGTGCCAGCAGCTTGACAGGGGACACTGAAGCTTTCTTT. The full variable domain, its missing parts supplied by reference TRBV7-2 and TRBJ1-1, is GAGVSQSPSNKVTEKGKDVELRCDPISGHTALYWYRQSLGQGLEFLIYFQGNSAPDKSGLPSDRFSAERTGGSVSTLTIQRTQQEDSAVYLCASSLTGDTEAFFGQGTRLTVV.